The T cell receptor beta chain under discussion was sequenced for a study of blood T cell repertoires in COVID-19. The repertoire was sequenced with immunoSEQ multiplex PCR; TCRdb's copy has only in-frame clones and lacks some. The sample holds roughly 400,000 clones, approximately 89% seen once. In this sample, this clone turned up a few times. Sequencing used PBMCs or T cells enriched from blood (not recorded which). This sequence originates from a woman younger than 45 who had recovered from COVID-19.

The CDR3 DNA is TGTGCCATCAGGGACACTCAGAACACTGAAGCTTTCTTT. It yields the protein CAIRDTQNTEAFF. The rearrangement uses TRBV10-3 and TRBJ1-1; D is perhaps TRBD1 (5 bases). The length of the CDR3 is 13 residues. V gave up 6 bases and J gave up 1 base, with 9 bases separating them. Germline CDR1 and CDR2: ENHRY and SYGVKD.